This T cell receptor (beta chain) stems from a study of T cells in Graves' hyperthyroidism and ophthalmopathy. General study points: Ophthalmopathy onset followed model prediction by a median about seven months. Also found in blood were most expanded thyroid clonotypes above 0.001.

Active moderate-to-severe ophthalmopathy, Clinical Activity Score at least 3, NOSPECS at least 4, under 3 months' duration. The PBMCs were sourced from fresh peripheral blood (more than 8.5 ml). Amplified TCR beta CDR3 regions came from RNA transcripts. Using the HTBI primer set, a first-round RT-PCR was run on the TCR CDR3. From the multiplex PCR reads, TCRdb called clonotypes with MiXCR, one entry per CDR3 protein. The profile shows approximately 300,000 distinct CDR3 sequences, approximately 18% of them singletons. This clonotype appeared many times. Its antigen is undetermined. In germline, CDR1 is LGHDT, CDR2 YNNKEL (reference sequence). The CDR3 totals 14 residues. Losses at the gene ends were 6 bases for V and 5 bases for J; bases not matched to a gene: 8.

This TCR derives from a man between 45 and 60 years old with Graves' ophthalmopathy. Sequenced input: blood. The rearrangement links TRBV3-1 to TRBJ2-5, with 8 nucleotides matching TRBD2. The CDR3 loop reads CASSEAGAMETQYF. CDR3 nucleotides: TGTGCCAGCAGTGAAGCGGGGGCCATGGAGACCCAGTACTTC.